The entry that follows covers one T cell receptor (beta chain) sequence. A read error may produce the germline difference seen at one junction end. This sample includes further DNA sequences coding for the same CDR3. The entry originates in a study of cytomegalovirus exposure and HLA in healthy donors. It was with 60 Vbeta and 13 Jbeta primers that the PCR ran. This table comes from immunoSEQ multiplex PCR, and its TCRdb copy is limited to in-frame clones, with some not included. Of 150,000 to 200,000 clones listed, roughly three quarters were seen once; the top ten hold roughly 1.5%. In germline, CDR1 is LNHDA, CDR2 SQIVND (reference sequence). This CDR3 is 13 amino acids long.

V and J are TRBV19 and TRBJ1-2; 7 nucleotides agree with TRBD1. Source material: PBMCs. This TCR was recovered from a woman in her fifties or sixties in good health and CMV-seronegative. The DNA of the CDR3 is TGCGCCAGTACCAGGGGACAGCCCACCGGCTACACCTTC. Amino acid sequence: CASTRGQPTGYTF.